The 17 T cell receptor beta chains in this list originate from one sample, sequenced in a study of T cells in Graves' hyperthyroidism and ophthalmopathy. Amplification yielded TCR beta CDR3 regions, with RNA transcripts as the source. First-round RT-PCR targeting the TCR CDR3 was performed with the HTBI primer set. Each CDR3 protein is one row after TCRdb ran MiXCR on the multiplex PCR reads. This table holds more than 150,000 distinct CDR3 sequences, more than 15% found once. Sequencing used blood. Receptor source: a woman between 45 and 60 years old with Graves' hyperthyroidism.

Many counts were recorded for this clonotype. As DNA, the CDR3 is TGTGCCAGCAGTGTTCAGGGAGTAGGTGGCTACACCTTC. Translation gives CASSVQGVGGYTF. This chain joins TRBV12-3 or TRBV12-4 and TRBJ1-2, with D perhaps matching TRBD1 (5 bases). V lost 5 bases and J lost 7, with 14 bases in between. The CDR3 contains 13 residues.

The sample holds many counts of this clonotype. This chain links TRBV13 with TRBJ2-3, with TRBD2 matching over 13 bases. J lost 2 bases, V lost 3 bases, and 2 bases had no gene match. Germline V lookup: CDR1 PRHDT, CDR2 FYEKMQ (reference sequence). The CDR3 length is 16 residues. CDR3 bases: TGTGCCAGCAGCTTGACTAGCGGGGGGCCCACAGATACGCAGTATTTT. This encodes CASSLTSGGPTDTQYF.

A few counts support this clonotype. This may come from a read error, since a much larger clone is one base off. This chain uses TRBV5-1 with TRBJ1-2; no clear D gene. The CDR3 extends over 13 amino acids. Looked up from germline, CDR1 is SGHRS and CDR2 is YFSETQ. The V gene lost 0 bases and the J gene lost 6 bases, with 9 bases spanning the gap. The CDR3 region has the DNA TGCGCCAGCAGCTTGGCTGGCACCCATGGCTACACCTTC. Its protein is CASSLAGTHGYTF.

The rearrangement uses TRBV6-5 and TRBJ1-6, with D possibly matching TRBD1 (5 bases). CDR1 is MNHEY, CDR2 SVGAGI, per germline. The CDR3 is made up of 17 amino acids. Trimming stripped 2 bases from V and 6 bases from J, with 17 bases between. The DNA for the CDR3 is TGTGCCAGCAGTTACCTAAGAAGCCGGGACCGTAATTCACCCCTCCACTTT. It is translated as CASSYLRSRDRNSPLHF.

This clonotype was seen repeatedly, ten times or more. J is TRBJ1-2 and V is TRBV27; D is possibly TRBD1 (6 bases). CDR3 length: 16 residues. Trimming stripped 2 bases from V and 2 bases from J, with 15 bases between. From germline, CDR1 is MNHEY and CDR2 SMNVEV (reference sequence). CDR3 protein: CASSLLYTGPNYGYTF. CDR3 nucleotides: TGTGCCAGCAGTTTACTTTACACAGGGCCCAACTATGGCTACACCTTC.

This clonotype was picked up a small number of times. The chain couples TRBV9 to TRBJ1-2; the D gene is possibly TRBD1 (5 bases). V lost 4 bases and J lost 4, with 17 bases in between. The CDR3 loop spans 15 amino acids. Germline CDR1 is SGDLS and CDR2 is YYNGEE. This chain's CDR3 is CASSLRAAGSYGYTF. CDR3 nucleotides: TGTGCCAGCAGCCTGAGGGCCGCAGGGAGCTATGGCTACACCTTC.

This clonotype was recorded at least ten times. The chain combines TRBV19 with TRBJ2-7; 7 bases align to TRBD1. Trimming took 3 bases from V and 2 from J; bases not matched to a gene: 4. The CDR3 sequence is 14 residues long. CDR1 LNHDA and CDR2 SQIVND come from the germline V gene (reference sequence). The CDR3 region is CASSMTGLTYEQYF. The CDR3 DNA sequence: TGTGCCAGTAGTATGACAGGGCTTACCTACGAGCAGTACTTC.

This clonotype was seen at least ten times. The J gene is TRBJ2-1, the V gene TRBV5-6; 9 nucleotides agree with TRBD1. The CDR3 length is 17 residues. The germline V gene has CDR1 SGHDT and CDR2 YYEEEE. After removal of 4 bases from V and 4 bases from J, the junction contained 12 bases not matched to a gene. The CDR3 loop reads CASSTASGTGKYNEQFF. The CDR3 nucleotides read TGTGCCAGCAGCACCGCCTCCGGGACAGGGAAATACAATGAGCAGTTCTTC.

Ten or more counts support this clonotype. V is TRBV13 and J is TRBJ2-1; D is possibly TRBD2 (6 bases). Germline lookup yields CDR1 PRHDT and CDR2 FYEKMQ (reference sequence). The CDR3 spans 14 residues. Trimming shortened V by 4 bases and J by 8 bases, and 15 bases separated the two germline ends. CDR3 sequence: CASSSSETRDEQFF. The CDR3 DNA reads TGTGCCAGCAGCTCCTCAGAGACTAGGGATGAGCAGTTCTTC.

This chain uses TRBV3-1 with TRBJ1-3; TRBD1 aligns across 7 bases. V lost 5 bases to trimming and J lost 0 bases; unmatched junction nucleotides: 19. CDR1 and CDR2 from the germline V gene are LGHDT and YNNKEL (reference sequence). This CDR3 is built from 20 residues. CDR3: CASSLFTGDFSRSSGNTIYF. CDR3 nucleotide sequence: TGTGCCAGCAGCTTATTCACAGGGGATTTTTCCAGGAGCTCTGGAAACACCATATATTTT.

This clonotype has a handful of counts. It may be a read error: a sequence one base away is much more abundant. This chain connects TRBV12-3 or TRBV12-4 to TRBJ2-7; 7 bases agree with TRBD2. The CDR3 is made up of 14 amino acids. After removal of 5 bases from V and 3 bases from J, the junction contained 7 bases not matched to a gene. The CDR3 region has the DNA TGTGCCAGCAGTGAAGGGAGGGCAATCTACGAGCAGTACTTC. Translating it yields CASSEGRAIYEQYF.

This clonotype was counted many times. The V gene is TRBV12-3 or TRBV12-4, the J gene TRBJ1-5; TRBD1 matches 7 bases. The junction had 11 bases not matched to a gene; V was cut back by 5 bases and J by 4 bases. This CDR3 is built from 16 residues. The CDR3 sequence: CASSPREGGRNQPQHF. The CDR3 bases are TGTGCCAGCAGTCCCCGAGAAGGGGGCAGAAATCAGCCCCAGCATTTT.

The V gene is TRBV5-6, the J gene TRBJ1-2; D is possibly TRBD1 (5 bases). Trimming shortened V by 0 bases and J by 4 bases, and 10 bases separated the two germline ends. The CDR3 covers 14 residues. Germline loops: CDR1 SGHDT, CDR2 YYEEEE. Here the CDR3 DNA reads TGTGCCAGCAGCTTGGTTCTGGGGCCCTATGGCTACACCTTC. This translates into CASSLVLGPYGYTF.

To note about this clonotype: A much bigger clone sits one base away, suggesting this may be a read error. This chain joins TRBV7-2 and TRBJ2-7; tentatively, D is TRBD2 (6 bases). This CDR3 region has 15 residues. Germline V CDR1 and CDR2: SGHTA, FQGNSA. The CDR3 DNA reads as TGTGCCAGCAGTCCCGACGGGAGAAGAGGGTACGAGCGGTACTTC. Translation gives CASSPDGRRGYERYF. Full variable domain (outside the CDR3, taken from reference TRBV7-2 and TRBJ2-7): GAGVSQSPSNKVTEKGKDVELRCDPISGHTALYWYRQSLGQGLEFLIYFQGNSAPDKSGLPSDRFSAERTGGSVSTLTIQRTQQEDSAVYLCASSPDGRRGYERYFGPGTRLTVT.

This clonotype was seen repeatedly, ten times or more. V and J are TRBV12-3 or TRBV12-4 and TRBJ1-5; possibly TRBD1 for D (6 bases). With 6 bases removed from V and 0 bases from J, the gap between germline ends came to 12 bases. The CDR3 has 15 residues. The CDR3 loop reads CASSQTGYSNQPQHF. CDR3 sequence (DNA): TGTGCCAGCAGCCAGACAGGTTATAGCAATCAGCCCCAGCATTTT.

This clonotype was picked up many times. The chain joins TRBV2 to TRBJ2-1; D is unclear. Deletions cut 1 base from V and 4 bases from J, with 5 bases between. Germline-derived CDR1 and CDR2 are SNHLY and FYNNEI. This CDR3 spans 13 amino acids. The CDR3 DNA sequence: TGTGCCAGCAGTGAAGGCCCGTACAATGAGCAGTTCTTC. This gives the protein CASSEGPYNEQFF.

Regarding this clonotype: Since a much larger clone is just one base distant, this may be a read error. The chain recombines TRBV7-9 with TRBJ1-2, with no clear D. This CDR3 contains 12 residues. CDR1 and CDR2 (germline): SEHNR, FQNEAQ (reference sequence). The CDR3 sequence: CAGSGTLYGYTF. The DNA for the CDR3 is TGTGCCGGCAGCGGCACCCTCTATGGCTACACCTTC.